These 31 T cell receptor beta chains originate from one sample sequenced in a study of cytomegalovirus exposure and HLA in healthy donors. The PCR made use of 60 Vbeta and 13 Jbeta primers. The table came from immunoSEQ multiplex PCR; TCRdb's copy has only in-frame clones and leaves some out. This sample carries 120,000 or so clones, more than 60% of them seen once, and the ten largest clones take roughly 2.5%. The sequencing input was PBMCs. All receptors come from a middle-aged woman in good health and CMV-seropositive.

This chain connects TRBV29-1 to TRBJ2-7; D gene ambiguous. Trimming removed 4 bases at V and 1 base at J, with 8 bases between. Germline assignment: CDR1 SQVTM and CDR2 ANQGSEA. CDR3 length: 12 residues. The CDR3 spells CSVADNSYEQYF. The CDR3 nucleotides are TGCAGCGTTGCCGACAATTCCTACGAGCAGTACTTC.

This clone has just one count. V and J are TRBV30 and TRBJ1-1; a weak D match, TRBD1 (6 bases). Germline CDR1 reads GTSNPN; CDR2 reads SVGIG (reference sequence). V was pared by 1 base and J by 2 bases, with 11 bases between. CDR3 length equals 14 residues. DNA for the CDR3: TGTGCCTGGAGTGAGGGCAGGGGTAACACTGAAGCTTTCTTT. This encodes CAWSEGRGNTEAFF. Supplemented by reference TRBV30 and TRBJ1-1, the full variable domain reads SQTIHQWPATLVQPVGSPLSLECTVEGTSNPNLYWYRQAAGRGLQLLFYSVGIGQISSEVPQNLSASRPQDRQFILSSKKLLLSDSGFYLCAWSEGRGNTEAFFGQGTRLTVV.

The chain combines TRBV14 with TRBJ1-5, with D perhaps TRBD1 (6 bases). V was cut by 1 base and J by 1 base, with 20 bases left in between. Germline-derived CDR1 and CDR2 are SGHDN and FVKESK. The CDR3 covers 19 residues. DNA of the CDR3: TGTGCCAGCAGCCAAGGAACAGGGAATCAATTCGGGAGCAATCAGCCCCAGCATTTT. Its protein is CASSQGTGNQFGSNQPQHF.

This chain uses TRBV19 with TRBJ1-5, with no clear D. The germline V gene encodes CDR1 LNHDA and CDR2 SQIVND (reference sequence). This CDR3 has 12 residues. The ends were cut back, 6 bases at V and 7 bases at J, with 10 bases in the middle. CDR3 residues: CASSSGFQPQHF. The CDR3 nucleotides read TGTGCCAGTAGCTCGGGGTTCCAGCCCCAGCATTTT.

This chain links TRBV5-5 with TRBJ2-2; tentatively, D is TRBD2 (5 bases). Germline V gives CDR1 SGHKS, CDR2 YYEKEE (reference sequence). The V and J ends lost 4 bases and 0 bases respectively, with 7 bases between them. This CDR3 spans 14 amino acids. CDR3 nucleotides: TGTGCCAGCAGCGACTACGCGAACACCGGGGAGCTGTTTTTT. Translated: CASSDYANTGELFF.

The V gene is TRBV6-4, the J gene TRBJ1-1; TRBD1 matches 7 bases. The CDR3 runs 18 residues. V was pared by 2 bases and J by 0 bases, with 12 bases of the junction left unmatched. The germline V gene encodes CDR1 MRHNA and CDR2 SNTAGT. The CDR3 region has the DNA TGTGCCAGCAGTGACCGCCTACAGGGGTCTGGGATGAACACTGAAGCTTTCTTT. Residues: CASSDRLQGSGMNTEAFF.

This clone was detected only once. The chain combines TRBV6-4 with TRBJ2-3; 8 positions agree with TRBD2. CDR3 length equals 15 residues. Losses at the gene ends were 5 bases for V and 4 bases for J; bases not matched to a gene: 8. Germline V gene sequence: CDR1 MRHNA, CDR2 SNTAGT. CDR3 DNA sequence: TGTGCCAGCAGTCCGGGACTAGTCGGATCAGATACGCAGTATTTT. This translates into CASSPGLVGSDTQYF.

This rearrangement joins TRBV11-1 to TRBJ2-2; TRBD2 agrees at 8 bases. From germline, CDR1 is SGHAT and CDR2 FQDESV (reference sequence). The CDR3 loop spans 15 amino acids. Trimming took 1 base from V and 5 from J; bases not matched to a gene: 3. DNA of the CDR3: TGTGCCAGCAGCTTAGATACGGGAGGGACCGGGGAGCTGTTTTTT. Its translation is CASSLDTGGTGELFF.

The chain recombines TRBV7-6 with TRBJ2-1; TRBD2 might be the D (5 bases). CDR1 and CDR2 (germline): SGHVS, FNYEAQ. There are 15 residues in the CDR3. The ends were cut back, 0 bases at V and 3 bases at J, with 9 bases in the middle. The CDR3 nucleotides are TGTGCCAGCAGCTTAGCCTCCGGGGTCTACAATGAGCAGTTCTTC. This encodes CASSLASGVYNEQFF. Full variable domain (rest looked up from reference TRBV7-6 and TRBJ2-1): GAGVSQSPRYKVTKRGQDVALRCDPISGHVSLYWYRQALGQGPEFLTYFNYEAQQDKSGLPNDRFSAERPEGSISTLTIQRTEQRDSAMYRCASSLASGVYNEQFFGPGTRLTVL.

Only a few counts were recorded for this clone. CDR3 sequence: CASSRSRTGYNSPLHF. CDR3 coding DNA: TGCGCCAGCAGCCGATCTAGAACAGGGTATAATTCACCCCTCCACTTT. The rearrangement uses TRBV4-3 and TRBJ1-6, with D perhaps TRBD1 (6 bases). CDR1 is LGHNA and CDR2 is YSLEER in the germline V gene. The CDR3 contains 16 residues. The V end was cut by 4 bases, the J end by 4 bases, with 14 bases between.

The chain has TRBV28 and TRBJ2-1; tentative D call: TRBD2 (7 bases). The CDR3 runs 15 residues. Germline loops: CDR1 MDHEN, CDR2 SYDVKM. Trimming stripped 3 bases from V and 4 bases from J, with 13 bases between. The CDR3 loop reads CASSFGLGQYNEQFF. CDR3 in DNA: TGTGCCAGCAGTTTCGGACTAGGACAGTACAATGAGCAGTTCTTC.

The chain recombines TRBV4-1 with TRBJ1-2, with 7 bases lining up with TRBD1. The CDR3 is 15 amino acids. V lost 1 base, J lost 3 bases, and 5 bases stayed unmatched. CDR1 MGHRA and CDR2 YSYEKL come from the germline V gene. CDR3 coding DNA: TGCGCCAGCAGCCAAGGGACAGGCCCTCACTATGGCTACACCTTC. Its translation is CASSQGTGPHYGYTF.

This chain connects TRBV28 to TRBJ2-2, with D possibly matching TRBD2 (5 bases). Trimming left V 2 bases short and J 7 bases short, with 11 bases between. The CDR3 length is 14 residues. Germline CDR1 is MDHEN and CDR2 is SYDVKM. DNA for the CDR3: TGTGCCAGCAGTTTAGGTTGGACTGGCGGGGAGCTGTTTTTT. Translated: CASSLGWTGGELFF.

The chain links TRBV27 to TRBJ1-4, with 10 bases matching TRBD1. This CDR3 contains 17 residues. The germline V gene has CDR1 MNHEY and CDR2 SMNVEV (reference sequence). With V trimmed by 5 bases and J by 8 bases, 14 bases remained unmatched. CDR3 DNA: TGTGCCAGCAGTCGCTATTTGGGGGGGACAGGGGTCGAAAAACTGTTTTTT. Encoded protein: CASSRYLGGTGVEKLFF.

CDR3 region: CASSYAGDRDTEAFF. Written as DNA, the CDR3 is TGTGCCAGCAGCTATGCCGGGGACAGGGACACTGAAGCTTTCTTT. The V call is TRBV7-2, the J call TRBJ1-1; 9 nucleotides agree with TRBD1. This CDR3 region has 15 residues. V gave up 4 bases and J gave up 3 bases; unmatched junction bases: 6. Germline loops: CDR1 SGHTA, CDR2 FQGNSA.

The CDR3 loop is CASRGAQGDGYTF. The CDR3 DNA follows: TGTGCCAGCAGGGGGGCACAGGGCGATGGCTACACCTTC. The gene calls are TRBV6-1 and TRBJ1-2; possibly TRBD1 for D (6 bases). Germline V gene data show CDR1 as MNHNS and CDR2 as SASEGT. The V end was cut by 6 bases, the J end by 6 bases, with 14 bases between. CDR3 length: 13 amino acids.

V usage is TRBV5-1 and J usage is TRBJ2-2; a weak D match, TRBD1 (6 bases). The V and J ends lost 3 bases and 4 bases respectively, with 10 bases between them. The CDR3 covers 14 residues. Germline CDR1 is SGHRS and CDR2 is YFSETQ. The CDR3 nucleotides read TGCGCCAGCAGCTCAGGGGATACCACCGGGGAGCTGTTTTTT. Its translation: CASSSGDTTGELFF.

Comment on this clone: Other nucleotide sequences in the sample specify the same CDR3. The chain has TRBV5-4 and TRBJ2-2, with D perhaps matching TRBD2 (6 bases). Germline V lookup: CDR1 SGHNT, CDR2 YYREEE (reference sequence). The V end was cut by 0 bases, the J end by 2 bases, with 11 bases between. The CDR3 length is 16 residues. The CDR3 loop is CASSLGGRGNTGELFF. In nucleotides, the CDR3 is TGTGCCAGCAGCTTGGGCGGGCGGGGAAACACCGGGGAGCTGTTTTTT.

V gene TRBV4-3 combines with J gene TRBJ2-1; D unclear. V was pared by 0 bases and J by 8 bases, with 14 bases between. This CDR3 is built from 15 residues. The germline gives CDR1 LGHNA, CDR2 YSLEER. CDR3 sequence reads: CASSQDTPPVDEQFF. DNA of the CDR3: TGCGCCAGCAGCCAAGATACTCCGCCCGTCGATGAGCAGTTCTTC.

The chain carries TRBV11-3 and TRBJ2-3, with a tentative D call TRBD2 (5 bases). The V end was cut by 0 bases, the J end by 7 bases, with 8 bases between. Germline lookup yields CDR1 SGHNT and CDR2 YENEEA. CDR3 length: 13 residues. The CDR3 region has the DNA TGTGCCAGCAGCTTAGAACGGGGATATACGCAGTATTTT. It encodes CASSLERGYTQYF.

The rearrangement links TRBV19 to TRBJ1-1; 7 positions agree with TRBD1. The junction had 11 bases not matched to a gene; V was cut back by 6 bases and J by 7 bases. CDR1 and CDR2 (germline): LNHDA, SQIVND (reference sequence). There are 14 residues in the CDR3. CDR3 bases: TGTGCCAGTAGCCCATGGGCCAGGGGGAATGAAGCTTTCTTT. Translation: CASSPWARGNEAFF.

The CDR3 bases are TGTGCCAGTAGCACATCTGGGGCCAACGTCCTGACTTTC. This translates into CASSTSGANVLTF. The chain employs TRBV19 and TRBJ2-6; no clear D gene. Trimming cost V 6 bases and J 1 base, with 4 bases left between them. This CDR3 contains 13 residues. The germline V gene encodes CDR1 LNHDA and CDR2 SQIVND (reference sequence).

The chain recombines TRBV5-1 with TRBJ2-1; 9 nucleotides match TRBD2. The CDR3 has 15 amino acids. Germline lookup yields CDR1 SGHRS and CDR2 YFSETQ. J was trimmed by 6 bases and V by 7 bases; bases with no gene match: 11. The CDR3 DNA reads TGCGCCAGCGTTCAGTCTAGCGGGAAGACCAATGAGCAGTTCTTC. Its translation: CASVQSSGKTNEQFF.

The rearrangement uses TRBV7-6 and TRBJ2-7; 11 bases align to TRBD1. V shed 4 bases, J shed 6 bases, and the junction held 8 bases outside the gene matches. The germline V gene has CDR1 SGHVS and CDR2 FNYEAQ. The CDR3 spans 15 residues. The CDR3 DNA reads as TGTGCCAGCAGCTCAAGCGGGACAGGGGGTGGCGAGCAGTACTTC. Its protein is CASSSSGTGGGEQYF.

This sequence joins TRBV5-1 and TRBJ1-1; maybe TRBD1 (5 bases). V was clipped by 0 bases and J by 4 bases, with 13 bases between them. This CDR3 is built from 15 residues. CDR1 is SGHRS and CDR2 is YFSETQ in the germline V gene. CDR3 loop: CASSLASGVGTEAFF. CDR3 DNA: TGCGCCAGCAGCTTGGCCTCGGGGGTAGGCACTGAAGCTTTCTTT.

The chain employs TRBV7-2 and TRBJ2-7, with TRBD2 as a possible D gene (7 bases). This CDR3 region has 16 residues. Germline values: CDR1 SGHTA, CDR2 FQGNSA. The ends were cut back, 4 bases at V and 2 bases at J, with 18 bases in the middle. CDR3 nucleotides: TGTGCCAGCAGCTCCGGGGAGGGGGTCATAACCTACGAGCAGTACTTC. This sequence encodes CASSSGEGVITYEQYF.

The chain joins TRBV5-4 to TRBJ2-7, with a weak D call TRBD2 (6 bases). This CDR3 is 15 amino acids long. Germline lookup yields CDR1 SGHNT and CDR2 YYREEE (reference sequence). Between the trimmed V and J ends, which lost 2 bases and 4 bases, there was a span of 16 bases. The CDR3 DNA follows: TGTGCCAGCAGCTTAGGAGCCCGGGGGATTTACGAGCAGTACTTC. It yields the protein CASSLGARGIYEQYF.

V is TRBV6-6 and J is TRBJ2-2, with D perhaps TRBD2 (5 bases). Trimming took off 5 bases at V and 7 bases at J, with 5 bases between the two ends. Germline values: CDR1 MNHNY, CDR2 SVGAGI (reference sequence). CDR3 length: 11 residues. In DNA form, the CDR3 reads TGTGCCAGCAGTCGGGACGGGGAGCTGTTTTTT. Translated: CASSRDGELFF.

V and J are TRBV7-8 and TRBJ2-7, with TRBD2 matching 8 bases. The CDR3 spans 14 residues. Germline loops: CDR1 SGHVS, CDR2 FQNEAQ. V shed 5 bases, J shed 1 base, and the junction held 4 bases outside the gene matches. CDR3 residues: CASSVGRGSYEQYF. The CDR3 region has the DNA TGTGCCAGCAGCGTCGGGAGGGGTTCCTACGAGCAGTACTTC.

The V call is TRBV15, the J call TRBJ1-5; D possibly corresponds to TRBD1 (6 bases). The CDR3 totals 13 residues. Germline CDR1 and CDR2: LNHNV and YYDKDF (reference sequence). V lost 9 bases and J lost 4, with 13 bases in between. CDR3 coding DNA: TGTGCCACACAACAGGGTGGGAATCAGCCCCAGCATTTT. This gives the protein CATQQGGNQPQHF.

The genes are TRBV5-6 and TRBJ2-5; TRBD2 matches at 11 bases. Trimming at V came to 0 bases and at J to 6 bases, leaving 7 bases not matched to a gene. The CDR3 totals 16 residues. Per the germline V gene, CDR1 is SGHDT and CDR2 is YYEEEE. CDR3 sequence (DNA): TGTGCCAGCAGCTTGGTAGCGGGGGGGCCTACCCAGACCCAGTACTTC. It translates to CASSLVAGGPTQTQYF.